This entry is about one T cell receptor (beta chain). This sample is drawn from a study of shared clonotypes between healthy human individuals. CD45RO-negative, CCR7-selected cells formed the naive CD8 fraction, which excluded terminally differentiated effector memory CD45RA+ cells. Sequencing used immunoSEQ multiplex PCR; TCRdb keeps in-frame clones, though not all of them. This sample has 600,000 or so clones, with roughly 98% found just once. Sequencing was done on a sample of naive CD8+ T cells sorted from blood. This TCR came from a man aged 30-40 years in good health.

Here the CDR3 reads CASSSTGTEEYF. The CDR3 coding sequence is TGTGCCAGCAGCTCCACAGGGACCGAGGAGTATTTT. The V call is TRBV11-3, the J call TRBJ2-3; weak D call: TRBD1 (6 bases). Germline CDR1 is SGHNT and CDR2 is YENEEA. Trimming took 4 bases from V and 13 from J, leaving 15 bases between them. There are 12 residues in the CDR3.